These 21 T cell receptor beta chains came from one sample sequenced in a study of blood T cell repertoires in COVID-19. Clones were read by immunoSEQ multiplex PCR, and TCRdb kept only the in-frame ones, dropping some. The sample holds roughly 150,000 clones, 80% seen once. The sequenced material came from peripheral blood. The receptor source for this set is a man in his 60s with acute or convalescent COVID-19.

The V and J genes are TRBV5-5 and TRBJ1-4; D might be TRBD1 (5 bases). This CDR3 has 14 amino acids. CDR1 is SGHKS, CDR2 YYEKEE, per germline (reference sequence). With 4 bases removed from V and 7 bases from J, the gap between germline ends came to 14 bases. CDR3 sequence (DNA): TGTGCCAGCAGCCACGGACGGAGGGGTGAAAAACTGTTTTTT. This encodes CASSHGRRGEKLFF.

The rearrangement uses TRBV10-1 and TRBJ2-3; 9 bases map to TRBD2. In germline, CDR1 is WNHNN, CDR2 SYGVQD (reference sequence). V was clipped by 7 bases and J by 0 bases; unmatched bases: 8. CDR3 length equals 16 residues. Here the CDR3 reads CASTARLAVSTDTQYF. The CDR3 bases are TGCGCCAGCACCGCAAGACTAGCGGTGAGCACAGATACGCAGTATTTT.

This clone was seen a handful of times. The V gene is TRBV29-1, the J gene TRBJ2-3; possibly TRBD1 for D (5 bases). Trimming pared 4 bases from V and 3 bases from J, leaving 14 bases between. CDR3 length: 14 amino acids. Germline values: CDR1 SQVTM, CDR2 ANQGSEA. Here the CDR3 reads CSVAPGKGTDTQYF. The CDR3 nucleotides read TGCAGCGTTGCCCCAGGGAAGGGTACAGATACGCAGTATTTT.

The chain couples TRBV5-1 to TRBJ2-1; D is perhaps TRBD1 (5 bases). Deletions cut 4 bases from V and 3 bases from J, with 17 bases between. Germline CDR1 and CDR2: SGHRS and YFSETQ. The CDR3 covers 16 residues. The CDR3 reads CASSVAGSRVYNEQFF. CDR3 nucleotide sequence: TGCGCCAGCAGCGTCGCCGGGTCCAGGGTCTACAATGAGCAGTTCTTC.

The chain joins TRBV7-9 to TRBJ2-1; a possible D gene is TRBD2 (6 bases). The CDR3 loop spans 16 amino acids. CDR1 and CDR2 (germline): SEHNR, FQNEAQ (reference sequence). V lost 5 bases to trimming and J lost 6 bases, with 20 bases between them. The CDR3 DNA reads TGTGCCAGCAGCCCGCCGGGAGCGGGCTCGGGCAATGAGCAGTTCTTC. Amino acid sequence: CASSPPGAGSGNEQFF.

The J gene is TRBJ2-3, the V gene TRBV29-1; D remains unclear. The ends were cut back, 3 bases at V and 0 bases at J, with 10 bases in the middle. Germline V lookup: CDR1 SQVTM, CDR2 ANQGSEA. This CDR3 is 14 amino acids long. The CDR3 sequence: CSVEMAESTDTQYF. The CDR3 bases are TGCAGCGTTGAGATGGCGGAAAGCACAGATACGCAGTATTTT.

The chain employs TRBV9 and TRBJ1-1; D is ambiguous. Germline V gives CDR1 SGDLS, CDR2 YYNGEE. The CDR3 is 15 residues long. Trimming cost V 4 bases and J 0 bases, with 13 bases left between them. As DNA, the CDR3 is TGTGCCAGCAGCCCGAGCGTATTATTGAACACTGAAGCTTTCTTT. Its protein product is CASSPSVLLNTEAFF.

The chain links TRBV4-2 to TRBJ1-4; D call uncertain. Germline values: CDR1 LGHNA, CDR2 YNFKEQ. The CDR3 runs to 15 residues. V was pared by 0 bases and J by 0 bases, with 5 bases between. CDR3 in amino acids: CASSQEAATNEKLFF. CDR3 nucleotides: TGTGCCAGCAGCCAAGAGGCGGCAACTAATGAAAAACTGTTTTTT.

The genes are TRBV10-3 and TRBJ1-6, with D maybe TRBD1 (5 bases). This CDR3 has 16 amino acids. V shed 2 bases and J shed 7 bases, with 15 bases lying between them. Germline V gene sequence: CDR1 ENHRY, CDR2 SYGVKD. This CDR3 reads CAISEHPQGSNSPLHF. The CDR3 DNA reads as TGTGCCATCAGTGAGCACCCGCAGGGTAGCAATTCACCCCTCCACTTT.

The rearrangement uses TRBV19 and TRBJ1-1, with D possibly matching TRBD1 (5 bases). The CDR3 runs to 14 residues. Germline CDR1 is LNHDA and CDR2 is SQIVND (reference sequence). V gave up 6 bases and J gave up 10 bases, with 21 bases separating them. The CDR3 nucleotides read TGTGCCAGTAGCCTCGGGGGGGGGATATTTCGAGCTTTCTTT. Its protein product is CASSLGGGIFRAFF.

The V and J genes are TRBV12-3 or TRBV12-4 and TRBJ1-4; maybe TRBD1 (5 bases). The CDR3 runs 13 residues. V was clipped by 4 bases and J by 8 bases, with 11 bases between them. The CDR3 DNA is TGTGCCAGCAGTTGGGGGGGAAGGGAAAAACTGTTTTTT. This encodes CASSWGGREKLFF.

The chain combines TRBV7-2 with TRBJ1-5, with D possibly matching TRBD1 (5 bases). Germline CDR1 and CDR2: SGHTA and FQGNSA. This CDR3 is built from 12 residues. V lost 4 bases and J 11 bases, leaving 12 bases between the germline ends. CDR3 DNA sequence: TGTGCCAGCAGCTCCCCGACGGGGGCCCAGCATTTT. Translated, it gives CASSSPTGAQHF.

The CDR3 DNA reads TGTGCCAGCAGTTTTTATGCTCCCCGGGGTAACTCTGGAAACACCATATATTTT. Translation: CASSFYAPRGNSGNTIYF. This chain joins TRBV28 and TRBJ1-3; D ambiguous. Germline CDR1 and CDR2: MDHEN and SYDVKM. The CDR3 sequence is 18 residues long. V dropped 3 bases and J dropped 0 bases, with 18 bases sitting between them.

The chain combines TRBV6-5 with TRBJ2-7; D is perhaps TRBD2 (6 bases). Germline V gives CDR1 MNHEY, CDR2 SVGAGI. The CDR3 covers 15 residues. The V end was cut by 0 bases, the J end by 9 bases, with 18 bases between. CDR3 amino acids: CASSYSRRVLEGQYF. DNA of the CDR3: TGTGCCAGCAGTTACTCGAGGCGGGTCCTGGAGGGGCAGTACTTC.

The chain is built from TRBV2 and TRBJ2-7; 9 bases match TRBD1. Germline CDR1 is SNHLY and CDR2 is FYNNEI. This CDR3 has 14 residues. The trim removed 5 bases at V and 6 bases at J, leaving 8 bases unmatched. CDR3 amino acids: CASSSDRGLGEQYF. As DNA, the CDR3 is TGTGCCAGCAGTTCGGACAGGGGCCTTGGCGAGCAGTACTTC.

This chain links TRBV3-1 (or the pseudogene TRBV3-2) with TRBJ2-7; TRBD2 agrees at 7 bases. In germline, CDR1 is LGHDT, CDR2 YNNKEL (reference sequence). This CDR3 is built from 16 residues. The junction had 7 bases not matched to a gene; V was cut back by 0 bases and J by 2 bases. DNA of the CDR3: TGTGCCAGCAGCCAAGACGGGGGGAGGGCAGCCTACGAGCAGTACTTC. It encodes CASSQDGGRAAYEQYF.

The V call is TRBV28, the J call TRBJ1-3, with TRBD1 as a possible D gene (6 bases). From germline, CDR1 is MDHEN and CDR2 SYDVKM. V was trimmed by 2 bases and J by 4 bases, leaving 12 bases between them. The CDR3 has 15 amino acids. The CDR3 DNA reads TGTGCCAGCAGTTTAGGGGGGGCGCGGGGAAACACCATATATTTT. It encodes CASSLGGARGNTIYF.

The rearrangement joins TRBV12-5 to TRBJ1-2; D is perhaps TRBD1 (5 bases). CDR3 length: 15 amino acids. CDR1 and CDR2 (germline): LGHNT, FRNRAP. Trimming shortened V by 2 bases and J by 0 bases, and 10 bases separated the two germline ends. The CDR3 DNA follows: TGTGCTAGTGGTTTGAGGGCAGGGACTAACTATGGCTACACCTTC. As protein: CASGLRAGTNYGYTF. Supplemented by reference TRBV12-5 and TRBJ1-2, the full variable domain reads DARVTQTPRHKVTEMGQEVTMRCQPILGHNTVFWYRQTMMQGLELLAYFRNRAPLDDSGMPKDRFSAEMPDATLATLKIQPSEPRDSAVYFCASGLRAGTNYGYTFGSGTRLTVV.

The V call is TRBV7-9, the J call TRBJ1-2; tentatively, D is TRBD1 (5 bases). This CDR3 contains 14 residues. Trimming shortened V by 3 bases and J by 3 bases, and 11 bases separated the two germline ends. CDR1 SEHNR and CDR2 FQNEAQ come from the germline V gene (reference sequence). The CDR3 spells CASSLGGIDYGYTF. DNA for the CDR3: TGTGCCAGCAGCTTGGGGGGAATTGACTATGGCTACACCTTC.

The CDR3 DNA reads as TGTGCCAGCAGCTCCCACCGGACTAGCGGGCAGCAGTTCTTC. Translation: CASSSHRTSGQQFF. The rearrangement uses TRBV7-9 and TRBJ2-1; 11 positions agree with TRBD2. This CDR3 region has 14 residues. V shed 4 bases, J shed 11 bases, and the junction held 7 bases outside the gene matches. Germline V gene data show CDR1 as SEHNR and CDR2 as FQNEAQ (reference sequence). The full variable domain, its missing parts supplied by reference TRBV7-9 and TRBJ2-1, is DTGVSQNPRHKITKRGQNVTFRCDPISEHNRLYWYRQTLGQGPEFLTYFQNEAQLEKSRLLSDRFSAERPKGSFSTLEIQRTEQGDSAMYLCASSSHRTSGQQFFGPGTRLTVL.

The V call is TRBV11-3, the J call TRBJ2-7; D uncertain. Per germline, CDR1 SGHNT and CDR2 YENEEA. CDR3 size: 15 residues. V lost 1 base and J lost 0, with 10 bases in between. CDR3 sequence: CASSLGVGNSYEQYF. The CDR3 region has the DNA TGTGCCAGCAGCTTAGGAGTTGGTAACTCCTACGAGCAGTACTTC.